What follows are 15 T cell receptor beta chains derived from one specimen sequenced in a study of early T cells in non-severe SARS-CoV-2 infection. In TCRdb, the 5' RACE reads were re-called with MiXCR into one record per CDR3 protein. Of roughly 69,000 distinct CDR3 sequences listed, roughly 9.4% are singletons. The source material was whole blood. These receptors came from an adult who was a healthcare worker with PCR-confirmed SARS-CoV-2 infection or an uninfected control (not recorded which).

Concerning this clonotype: A much larger clone lies one base from this, so it may be a read error. Since the CDR3 does not end with the conserved phenylalanine or tryptophan, this likely comes from a read error. The CDR3 DNA reads TGCAGCGTTGAAGGCAGGGGGGATTCCTACAATGAGCAGTTCTCC. This encodes CSVEGRGDSYNEQFS. The chain uses TRBV29-1 and TRBJ2-1; perhaps TRBD1 as D (7 bases). Germline V gene data show CDR1 as SQVTM and CDR2 as ANQGSEA. V was trimmed by 1 base and J by 1 base, leaving 11 bases between them. CDR3 length: 15 amino acids.

This clonotype was counted a few times. This rearrangement joins TRBV25-1 to TRBJ2-7, with 7 bases aligning to TRBD1. The germline gives CDR1 MGHDK, CDR2 SYGVNS. V lost 10 bases, J lost 3 bases, and 9 bases stayed unmatched. The CDR3 runs 13 residues. This CDR3 reads CATKGQNDYEQYF. The CDR3, as DNA: TGTGCCACCAAGGGACAGAACGACTACGAGCAGTACTTC.

Ten or more counts support this clonotype. The CDR3 sequence: CASSLGQGMYSPLHF. The CDR3 coding sequence is TGCGCCAGCAGCTTGGGACAGGGGATGTATTCACCCCTCCACTTT. The chain joins TRBV5-1 to TRBJ1-6, with 8 nucleotides matching TRBD1. Trimming cost V 0 bases and J 8 bases; bases outside gene matches: 4. The CDR3 totals 15 residues. Germline V gives CDR1 SGHRS, CDR2 YFSETQ.

The sample holds many counts of this clonotype. This rearrangement joins TRBV7-3 to TRBJ2-2, with a possible D match to TRBD2 (6 bases). Germline V gene data show CDR1 as SGHTA and CDR2 as FQGTGA. The CDR3 runs to 14 residues. V shed 2 bases and J shed 4 bases, with 8 bases lying between them. The DNA for the CDR3 is TGTGCCAGCAGCTTAGGGACTGGCACCGGGGAGCTGTTTTTT. Translation: CASSLGTGTGELFF.

This clonotype was counted many times. The genes are TRBV29-1 and TRBJ1-4; D is unresolved. The CDR3 sequence is 13 residues long. V gave up 7 bases and J gave up 8 bases, with 17 bases separating them. Germline V lookup: CDR1 SQVTM, CDR2 ANQGSEA. The CDR3 loop reads CSGSFGKGEKLFF. The CDR3 DNA reads as TGCAGCGGGTCCTTTGGGAAGGGCGAAAAACTGTTTTTT.

The chain recombines TRBV20-1 with TRBJ1-1; D is undetermined. Trimming stripped 3 bases from V and 1 base from J, with 6 bases between. The CDR3 is 12 amino acids. Germline V gene sequence: CDR1 DFQATT, CDR2 SNEGSKA (reference sequence). As DNA, the CDR3 is TGCAGTGCTAGTTCGCCGAACACTGAAGCTTTCTTT. Its protein product is CSASSPNTEAFF.

This clonotype was counted only a few times. The chain has TRBV4-1 and TRBJ2-2, with D unclear. Germline V gives CDR1 MGHRA, CDR2 YSYEKL. CDR3 length: 12 residues. V lost 4 bases and J lost 6, with 6 bases in between. DNA for the CDR3: TGCGCCAGCAGCCGAGAGGCCGGGGAGCTGTTTTTT. Protein product: CASSREAGELFF.

The sample holds many counts of this clonotype. This rearrangement joins TRBV5-1 to TRBJ2-4, with TRBD1 matching 8 bases. Trimming took 1 base from V and 6 from J; bases not matched to a gene: 12. CDR1 is SGHRS and CDR2 is YFSETQ in the germline V gene. CDR3 length equals 17 residues. CDR3 DNA sequence: TGCGCCAGCAGCTTGAGGGAACTAGGACAGGGAATAAACATTCAGTACTTC. Translation: CASSLRELGQGINIQYF.

This clonotype occurred a few times. The chain uses TRBV6-1 and TRBJ2-1; 10 bases are shared with TRBD1. Germline values: CDR1 MNHNS, CDR2 SASEGT. The CDR3 consists of 16 residues. V lost 0 bases and J lost 10; bases outside the gene matches: 9. The CDR3 loop is CASSEAPGTGVWEQFF. As DNA, the CDR3 is TGTGCCAGCAGTGAAGCACCCGGGACAGGGGTCTGGGAGCAGTTCTTC.

This clonotype was recorded at least ten times. The rearrangement uses TRBV5-1 and TRBJ2-1; 8 bases align to TRBD1. Germline V gene lookup returns CDR1 SGHRS and CDR2 YFSETQ. The V and J ends lost 2 bases and 4 bases, in that order; junction bases with no gene match: 5. The CDR3 is 15 amino acids. CDR3 protein: CASSLGQGSYNEQFF. The CDR3 bases are TGCGCCAGCAGCTTAGGACAGGGATCTTACAATGAGCAGTTCTTC.

As concerns this clonotype: This sequence may be a read error, since a much larger clone differs from it by one base. The chain links TRBV7-2 to TRBJ2-3; D call uncertain. The germline gives CDR1 SGHTA, CDR2 FQGNSA. V dropped 4 bases and J dropped 2 bases, with 10 bases sitting between them. This CDR3 has 14 amino acids. The CDR3 region has the DNA TGTGCCAGCAGCTCCGGTGGTGACACAGATACGCAGTATTTT. As protein: CASSSGGDTDTQYF.

This clonotype showed up many times. The V gene is TRBV11-3, the J gene TRBJ2-1; 9 bases match TRBD2. The germline gives CDR1 SGHNT, CDR2 YENEEA. J lost 6 bases, V lost 6 bases, and 3 bases had no gene match. The CDR3 is made up of 13 amino acids. CDR3 nucleotides: TGTGCCAGCAGTGTAGCGGGGGCCAATGAGCAGTTCTTC. It codes for CASSVAGANEQFF.

This sequence joins TRBV5-1 and TRBJ2-3; D could derive from TRBD1 or TRBD2 (5 bases each). V shed 2 bases and J shed 1 base, with 14 bases lying between them. CDR1 and CDR2 (germline): SGHRS, YFSETQ. The CDR3 consists of 16 residues. The CDR3: CASSFTGTYRTDTQYF. In DNA form, the CDR3 reads TGCGCCAGCAGCTTCACCGGGACCTACCGCACAGATACGCAGTATTTT. Complete variable domain (other parts from reference TRBV5-1 and TRBJ2-3): KAGVTQTPRYLIKTRGQQVTLSCSPISGHRSVSWYQQTPGQGLQFLFEYFSETQRNKGNFPGRFSGRQFSNSRSEMNVSTLELGDSALYLCASSFTGTYRTDTQYFGPGTRLTVL.

The chain employs TRBV5-1 and TRBJ1-6; D gene ambiguous. Germline values: CDR1 SGHRS, CDR2 YFSETQ. V was pared by 3 bases and J by 7 bases, with 14 bases between. The CDR3 has 15 amino acids. The CDR3 DNA sequence: TGCGCCAGCAGCTCCGCGCGGGAGGGAAATTCACCCCTCCACTTT. This encodes CASSSAREGNSPLHF.

This rearrangement joins TRBV6-6 to TRBJ1-5; 9 bases map to TRBD1. The CDR3 spans 16 residues. CDR1 and CDR2 (germline): MNHNY, SVGAGI (reference sequence). The junction had 10 bases not matched to a gene; V was cut back by 4 bases and J by 6 bases. CDR3 DNA sequence: TGTGCCAGCAGTTTCGGGACAGGGAGGGTTAGTCAGCCCCAGCATTTT. Translating gives CASSFGTGRVSQPQHF.